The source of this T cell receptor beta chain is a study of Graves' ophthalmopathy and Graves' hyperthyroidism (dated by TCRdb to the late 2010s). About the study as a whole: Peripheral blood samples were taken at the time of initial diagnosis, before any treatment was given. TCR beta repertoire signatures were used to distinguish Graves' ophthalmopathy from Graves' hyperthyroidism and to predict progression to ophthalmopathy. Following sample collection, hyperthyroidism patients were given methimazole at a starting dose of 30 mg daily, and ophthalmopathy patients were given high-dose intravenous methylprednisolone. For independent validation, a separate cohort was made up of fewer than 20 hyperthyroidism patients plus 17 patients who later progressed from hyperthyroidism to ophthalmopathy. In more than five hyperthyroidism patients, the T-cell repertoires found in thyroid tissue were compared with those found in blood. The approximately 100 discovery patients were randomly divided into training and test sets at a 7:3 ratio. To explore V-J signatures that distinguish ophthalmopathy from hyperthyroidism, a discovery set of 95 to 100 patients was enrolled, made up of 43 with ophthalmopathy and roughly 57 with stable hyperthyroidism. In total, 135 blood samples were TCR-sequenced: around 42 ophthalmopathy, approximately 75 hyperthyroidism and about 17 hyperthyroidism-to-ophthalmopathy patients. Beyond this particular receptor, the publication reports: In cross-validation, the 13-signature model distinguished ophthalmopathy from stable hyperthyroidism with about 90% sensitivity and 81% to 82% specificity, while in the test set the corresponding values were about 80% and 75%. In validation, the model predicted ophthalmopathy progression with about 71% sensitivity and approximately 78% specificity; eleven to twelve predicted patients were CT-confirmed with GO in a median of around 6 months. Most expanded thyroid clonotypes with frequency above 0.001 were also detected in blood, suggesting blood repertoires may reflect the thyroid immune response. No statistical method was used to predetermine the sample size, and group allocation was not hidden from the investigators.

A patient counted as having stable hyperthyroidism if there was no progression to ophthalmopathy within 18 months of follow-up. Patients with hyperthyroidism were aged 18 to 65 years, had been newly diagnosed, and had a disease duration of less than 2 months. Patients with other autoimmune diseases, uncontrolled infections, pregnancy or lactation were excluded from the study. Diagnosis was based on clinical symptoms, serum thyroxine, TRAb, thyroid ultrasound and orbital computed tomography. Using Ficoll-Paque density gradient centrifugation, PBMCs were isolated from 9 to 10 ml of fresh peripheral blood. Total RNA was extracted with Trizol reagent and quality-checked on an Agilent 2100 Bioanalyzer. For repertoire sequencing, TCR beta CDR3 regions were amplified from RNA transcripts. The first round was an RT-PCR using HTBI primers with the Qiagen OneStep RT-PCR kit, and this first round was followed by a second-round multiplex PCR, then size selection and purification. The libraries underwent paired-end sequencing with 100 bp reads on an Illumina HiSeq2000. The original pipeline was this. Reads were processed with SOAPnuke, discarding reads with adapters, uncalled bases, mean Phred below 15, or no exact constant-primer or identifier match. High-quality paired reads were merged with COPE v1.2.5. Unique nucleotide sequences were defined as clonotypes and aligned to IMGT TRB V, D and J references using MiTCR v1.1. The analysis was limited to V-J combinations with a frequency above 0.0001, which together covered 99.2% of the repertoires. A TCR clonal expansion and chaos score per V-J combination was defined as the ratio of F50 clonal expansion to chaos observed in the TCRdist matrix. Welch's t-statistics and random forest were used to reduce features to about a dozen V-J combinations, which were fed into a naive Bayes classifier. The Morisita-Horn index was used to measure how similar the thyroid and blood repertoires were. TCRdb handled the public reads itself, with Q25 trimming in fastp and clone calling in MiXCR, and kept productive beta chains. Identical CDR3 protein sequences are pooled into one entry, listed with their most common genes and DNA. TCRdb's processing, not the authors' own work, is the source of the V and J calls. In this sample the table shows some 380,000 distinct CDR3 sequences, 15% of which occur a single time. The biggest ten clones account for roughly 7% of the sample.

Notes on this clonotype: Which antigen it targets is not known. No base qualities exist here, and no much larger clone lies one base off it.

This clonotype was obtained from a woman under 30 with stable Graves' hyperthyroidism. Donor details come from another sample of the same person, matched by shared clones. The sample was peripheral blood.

The CDR3 protein is CASSYWRGGRPQHF. The DNA sequence is given as TGTGCCAGCAGTTACTGGCGGGGAGGTAGACCCCAGCATTTT. The V and J segments used are TRBV6-5 and TRBJ1-5; the D gene remains uncertain. Taken from cysteine to phenylalanine, the CDR3 has 14 residues. Just the 42-base CDR3 DNA is kept, in frame starting at base 1. Sequences MNHEY (CDR1) and SVGAGI (CDR2) are obtained from the germline V gene. V loses 1 base of germline sequence and J loses 10 bases, and the interval between the two ends is 14 bases.